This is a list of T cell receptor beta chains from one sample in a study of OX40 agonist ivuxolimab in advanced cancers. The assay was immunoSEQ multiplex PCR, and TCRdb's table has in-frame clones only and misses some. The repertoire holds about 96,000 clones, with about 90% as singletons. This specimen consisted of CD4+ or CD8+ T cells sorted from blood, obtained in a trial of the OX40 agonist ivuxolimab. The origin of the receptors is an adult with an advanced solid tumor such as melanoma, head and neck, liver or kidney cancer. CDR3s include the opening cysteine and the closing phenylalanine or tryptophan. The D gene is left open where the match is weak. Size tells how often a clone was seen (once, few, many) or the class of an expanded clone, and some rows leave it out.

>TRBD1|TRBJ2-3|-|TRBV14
CASSQRTGGGTDTQYF
TGTGCCAGCAGCCAGAGGACAGGGGGAGGCACAGATACGCAGTATTTT
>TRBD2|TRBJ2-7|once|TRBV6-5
CASSSGRNYEQYF
TGTGCCAGCAGTAGCGGGAGGAACTACGAGCAGTACTTC
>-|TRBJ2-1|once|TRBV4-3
CASSQEKVLRLVDEQFF
TGCGCCAGCAGCCAAGAGAAGGTTTTGAGACTAGTGGATGAGCAGTTCTTC
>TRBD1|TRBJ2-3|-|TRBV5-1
CASSLGGQGATSTDTQYF
TGCGCCAGCAGCTTGGGCGGGCAGGGGGCGACTAGCACAGATACGCAGTATTTT
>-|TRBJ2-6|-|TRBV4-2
CASSPGHSSGANVLTF
TGTGCCAGCAGCCCAGGACACAGCTCTGGGGCCAACGTCCTGACTTTC
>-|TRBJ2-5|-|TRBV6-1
CASSVSEETQYF
TGTGCCAGCAGTGTGAGTGAGGAGACCCAGTACTTC
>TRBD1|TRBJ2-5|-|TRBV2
CASSEALTGGRETQYF
TGTGCCAGCAGTGAAGCGCTGACAGGGGGCCGGGAGACCCAGTACTTC
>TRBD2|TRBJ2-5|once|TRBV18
CASSPDAGGQETQYF
TGTGCCAGCTCACCAGATGCGGGAGGTCAAGAGACCCAGTACTTC
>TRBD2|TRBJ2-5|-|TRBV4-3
CASSPSGGGIGETQYF
TGCGCCAGCAGCCCAAGCGGGGGAGGAATCGGGGAGACCCAGTACTTC
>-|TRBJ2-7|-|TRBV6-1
CASSESGLGSYEQYF
TGTGCCAGCAGTGAATCAGGGTTGGGGTCCTACGAGCAGTACTTC
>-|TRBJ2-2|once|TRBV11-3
CASSSGGTGELFF
TGTGCCAGCAGCTCTGGGGGCACCGGGGAGCTGTTTTTT
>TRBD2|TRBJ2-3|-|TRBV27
CASSLVTSGYTDTQYF
TGTGCCAGCAGTTTAGTTACTAGCGGGTACACAGATACGCAGTATTTT
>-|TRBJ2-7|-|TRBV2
CASSPVGGSYEQYF
TGTGCCAGCAGCCCGGTGGGAGGATCCTACGAGCAGTACTTC
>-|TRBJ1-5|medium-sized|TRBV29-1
CSVEYSGDQPQHF
TGCAGCGTTGAATATTCAGGAGATCAGCCCCAGCATTTT
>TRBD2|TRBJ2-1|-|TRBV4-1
CASSQMVAGVGEQFF
TGCGCCAGCAGCCAGATGGTAGCGGGAGTGGGGGAGCAGTTCTTC
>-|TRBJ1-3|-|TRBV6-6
CASRFLSARNTIYF
TGTGCCAGCAGATTCCTAAGTGCCCGAAACACCATATATTTT
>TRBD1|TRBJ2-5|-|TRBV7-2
CASRFRQGGETQYF
TGTGCCAGCAGATTCAGACAGGGGGGAGAGACCCAGTACTTC
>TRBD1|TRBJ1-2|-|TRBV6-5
CASSSTGKYGYTF
TGTGCCAGCAGTTCGACAGGGAAGTATGGCTACACCTTC
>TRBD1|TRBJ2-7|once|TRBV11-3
CASSLSGQGYSYEQYF
TGTGCCAGCAGCTTATCAGGACAGGGATACTCCTACGAGCAGTACTTC
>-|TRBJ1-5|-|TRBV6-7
CASSHDSLGTRDQPQHF
TGTGCCAGCAGTCATGACAGTTTGGGGACTAGGGATCAGCCCCAGCATTTT
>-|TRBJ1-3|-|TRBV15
CATSRDRARLTSGNTIYF
TGTGCCACCAGCAGAGATCGGGCCAGACTAACCTCTGGAAACACCATATATTTT
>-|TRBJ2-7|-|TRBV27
CASSFGGGGAYEQYF
TGTGCCAGCAGTTTTGGAGGGGGAGGGGCCTACGAGCAGTACTTC
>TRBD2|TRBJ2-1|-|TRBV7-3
CASSPSGTRHSYNEQFF
TGTGCCAGCAGCCCCTCCGGGACTAGGCACTCCTACAATGAGCAGTTCTTC
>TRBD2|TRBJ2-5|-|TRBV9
CASSPGGAGETQYF
TGTGCCAGCAGCCCGGGAGGGGCGGGTGAGACCCAGTACTTC
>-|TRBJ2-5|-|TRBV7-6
CASSRSENQETQYF
TGTGCCAGCAGCCGATCAGAGAACCAAGAGACCCAGTACTTC
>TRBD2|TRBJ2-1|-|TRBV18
CASSTRTSGPYNEQFF
TGTGCCAGCTCAACCAGGACTAGCGGGCCCTACAATGAGCAGTTCTTC
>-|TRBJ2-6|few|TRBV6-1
CASITTSGANVLTF
TGTGCCAGCATCACTACTTCTGGGGCCAACGTCCTGACTTTC
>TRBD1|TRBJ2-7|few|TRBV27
CASGYRGLSSYEQYF
TGTGCCAGCGGATACAGGGGCTTAAGCTCCTACGAGCAGTACTTC
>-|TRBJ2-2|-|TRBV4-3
CASSQDRPGELFF
TGCGCCAGCAGCCAAGATCGCCCCGGGGAGCTGTTTTTT
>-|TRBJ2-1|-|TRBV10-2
CASAEDVTYNEQFF
TGCGCCAGCGCGGAGGACGTAACCTACAATGAGCAGTTCTTC
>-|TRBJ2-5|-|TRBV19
CASSIGGTLQETQYF
TGTGCCAGTAGTATAGGGGGGACTCTCCAAGAGACCCAGTACTTC
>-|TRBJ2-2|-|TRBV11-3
CASSLGGSTGELFF
TGTGCCAGCAGCTTGGGGGGAAGCACCGGGGAGCTGTTTTTT
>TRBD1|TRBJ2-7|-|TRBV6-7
CASTSGQASYEQYF
TGTGCCAGCACCTCGGGACAGGCCAGCTACGAGCAGTACTTC
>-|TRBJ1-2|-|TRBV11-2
CASSLVPQIYGYTF
TGTGCCAGCAGCTTAGTCCCCCAGATTTATGGCTACACCTTC
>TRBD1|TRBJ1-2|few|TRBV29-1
CSLLQGDGYGYTF
TGCAGCTTGTTACAGGGGGATGGCTATGGCTACACCTTC
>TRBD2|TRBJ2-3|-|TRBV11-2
CASSLVGMGGRRPDTQYF
TGTGCCAGCAGCTTAGTTGGAATGGGCGGGAGAAGGCCAGATACGCAGTATTTT
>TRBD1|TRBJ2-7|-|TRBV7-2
CASSLYRNRGANEQYF
TGTGCCAGCAGCTTATATCGTAACAGGGGCGCCAACGAGCAGTACTTC
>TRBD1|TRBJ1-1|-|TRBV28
CASSFQDRGTEAFF
TGTGCCAGCAGTTTCCAGGACAGGGGCACTGAAGCTTTCTTT
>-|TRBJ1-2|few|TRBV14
CASSQLTPSYGYTF
TGTGCCAGCAGCCAATTGACTCCCAGCTATGGCTACACCTTC
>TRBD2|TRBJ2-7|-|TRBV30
CAWSTYSGTYEQYF
TGTGCCTGGAGTACCTATAGCGGGACCTACGAGCAGTACTTC
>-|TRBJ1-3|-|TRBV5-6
CASSLGPSGNTIYF
TGTGCCAGCAGCTTAGGACCCTCCGGAAACACCATATATTTT
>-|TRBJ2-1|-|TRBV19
CASQWQSGTSHLEQFF
TGTGCCAGTCAGTGGCAGTCGGGGACTTCCCACCTTGAGCAGTTCTTC
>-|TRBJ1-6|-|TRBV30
CAWSNQDSPLHF
TGTGCCTGGAGTAACCAAGATTCACCCCTCCACTTT
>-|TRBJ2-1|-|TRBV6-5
CATTVGRNEQFF
TGTGCCACCACTGTTGGGCGAAATGAGCAGTTCTTC
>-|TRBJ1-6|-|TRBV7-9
CASSLGHQNSPLHF
TGTGCCAGCAGCTTAGGACACCAAAATTCACCCCTCCACTTT
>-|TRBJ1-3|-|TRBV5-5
CASSFGGDSGNTIYF
TGTGCCAGCAGCTTTGGGGGGGACTCTGGAAACACCATATATTTT
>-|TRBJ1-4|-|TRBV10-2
CASSRWGSDEKLFF
TGCGCCAGCAGCCGCTGGGGGAGTGATGAAAAACTGTTTTTT
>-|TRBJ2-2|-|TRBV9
CASSVGAGNTGELFF
TGTGCCAGCAGCGTTGGGGCAGGGAACACCGGGGAGCTGTTTTTT
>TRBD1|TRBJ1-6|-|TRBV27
CASGGDRGRNSPLHF
TGTGCCAGCGGGGGAGACAGGGGGCGAAATTCACCCCTCCACTTT
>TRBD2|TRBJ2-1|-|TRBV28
CASSLTPALAGAEQFF
TGTGCCAGCAGTTTAACTCCCGCACTAGCGGGAGCTGAGCAGTTCTTC
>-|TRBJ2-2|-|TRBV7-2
CASSLVLARTGELFF
TGTGCCAGCAGCTTAGTCTTAGCTCGGACCGGGGAGCTGTTTTTT
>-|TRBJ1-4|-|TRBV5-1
CASSLEAGAREKLFF
TGCGCCAGCAGCTTGGAGGCAGGGGCAAGGGAAAAACTGTTTTTT
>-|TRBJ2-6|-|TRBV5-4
CASSLRRMAGANVLTF
TGTGCCAGCAGCTTGAGAAGGATGGCTGGGGCCAACGTCCTGACTTTC